This T cell receptor (beta chain) was observed in a study of blood T cell repertoires in COVID-19. Study-level information: There were acute and convalescent COVID-19 samples, and they came from the United States, Italy and Spain.

As processed by the authors: Amplified reference gene primers provided the basis for estimating nucleated cell counts. TCRdb's table, derived via immunoSEQ multiplex PCR, lists solely in-frame clones and lacks some. The V and J calls and clone size are taken from that table; D and trimming were inferred from the DNA. Here the sample spans roughly 150,000 clones, around 87% being singletons. The V segment lost 7 bases and the J segment 4 bases; nucleotides outside the gene matches: 2. This CDR3 has 12 residues. Germline CDR1 is MDHEN and CDR2 is SYDVKM. The sequence derives from a man at least 80 years old with acute or convalescent COVID-19. The rearrangement uses TRBV28 and TRBJ1-1; TRBD1 aligns across 8 bases. Sequenced material: peripheral blood. The CDR3 region is CASTGGGTEAFF. In nucleotides, the CDR3 is TGTGCCAGCACAGGGGGCGGCACTGAAGCTTTCTTT.